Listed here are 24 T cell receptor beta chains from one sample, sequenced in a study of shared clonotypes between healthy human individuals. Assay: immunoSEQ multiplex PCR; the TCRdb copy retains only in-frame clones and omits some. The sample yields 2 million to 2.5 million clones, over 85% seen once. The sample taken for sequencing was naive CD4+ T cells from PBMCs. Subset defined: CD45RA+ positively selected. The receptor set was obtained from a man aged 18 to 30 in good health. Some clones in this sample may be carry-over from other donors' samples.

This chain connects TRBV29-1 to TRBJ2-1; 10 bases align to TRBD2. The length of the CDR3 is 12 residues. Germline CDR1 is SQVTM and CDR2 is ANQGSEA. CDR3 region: CTAGLASDEQFF. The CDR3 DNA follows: TGCACCGCGGGACTAGCGTCCGATGAGCAGTTCTTC.

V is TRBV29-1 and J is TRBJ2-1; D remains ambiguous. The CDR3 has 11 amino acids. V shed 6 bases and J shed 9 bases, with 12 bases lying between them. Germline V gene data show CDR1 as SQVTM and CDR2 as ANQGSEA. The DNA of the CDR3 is TGCAGCGTAACAGCCCCCACTGAGCAGTTCTTC. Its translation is CSVTAPTEQFF.

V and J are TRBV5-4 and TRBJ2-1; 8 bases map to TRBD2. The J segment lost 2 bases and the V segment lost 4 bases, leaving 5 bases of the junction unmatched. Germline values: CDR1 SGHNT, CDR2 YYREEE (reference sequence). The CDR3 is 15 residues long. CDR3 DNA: TGTGCCAGCAGCGTTAGCGGGAACCCCTACAATGAGCAGTTCTTC. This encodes CASSVSGNPYNEQFF.

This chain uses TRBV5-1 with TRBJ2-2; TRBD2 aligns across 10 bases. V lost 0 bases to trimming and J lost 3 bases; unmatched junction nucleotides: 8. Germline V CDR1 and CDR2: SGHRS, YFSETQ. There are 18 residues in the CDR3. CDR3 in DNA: TGCGCCAGCAGCTTGGTTCCTAGCGGGAGTGGCGACACCGGGGAGCTGTTTTTT. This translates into CASSLVPSGSGDTGELFF. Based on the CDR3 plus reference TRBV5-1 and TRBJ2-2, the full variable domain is KAGVTQTPRYLIKTRGQQVTLSCSPISGHRSVSWYQQTPGQGLQFLFEYFSETQRNKGNFPGRFSGRQFSNSRSEMNVSTLELGDSALYLCASSLVPSGSGDTGELFFGEGSRLTVL.

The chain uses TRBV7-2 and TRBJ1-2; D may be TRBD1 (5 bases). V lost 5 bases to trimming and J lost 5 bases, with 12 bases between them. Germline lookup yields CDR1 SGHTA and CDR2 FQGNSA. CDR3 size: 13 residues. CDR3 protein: CASSRPGPYGYTF. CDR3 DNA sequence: TGTGCCAGCAGCCGGCCGGGGCCTTATGGCTACACCTTC.

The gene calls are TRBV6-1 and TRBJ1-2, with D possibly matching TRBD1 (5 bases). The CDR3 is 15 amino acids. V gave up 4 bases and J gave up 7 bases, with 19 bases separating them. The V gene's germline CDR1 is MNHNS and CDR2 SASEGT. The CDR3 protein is CASSVHRDQGSGYTF. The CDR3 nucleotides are TGTGCCAGCAGTGTTCACCGGGACCAAGGAAGTGGCTACACCTTC.

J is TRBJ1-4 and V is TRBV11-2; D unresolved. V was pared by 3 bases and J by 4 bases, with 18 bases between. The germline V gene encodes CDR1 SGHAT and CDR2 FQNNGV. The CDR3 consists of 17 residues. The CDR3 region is CASSFAPGRTFNEKLFF. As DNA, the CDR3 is TGTGCCAGCAGCTTTGCCCCGGGCCGAACCTTTAATGAAAAACTGTTTTTT.

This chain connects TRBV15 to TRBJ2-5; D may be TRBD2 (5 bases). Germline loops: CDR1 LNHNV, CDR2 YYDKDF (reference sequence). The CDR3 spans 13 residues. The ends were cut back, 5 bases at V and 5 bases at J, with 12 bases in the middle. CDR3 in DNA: TGTGCCACCAGCGGAAGCGGCGGGGAGACCCAGTACTTC. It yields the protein CATSGSGGETQYF. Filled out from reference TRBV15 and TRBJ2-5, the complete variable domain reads DAMVIQNPRYQVTQFGKPVTLSCSQTLNHNVMYWYQQKSSQAPKLLFHYYDKDFNNEADTPDNFQSRRPNTSFCFLDIRSPGLGDTAMYLCATSGSGGETQYFGPGTRLLVL.

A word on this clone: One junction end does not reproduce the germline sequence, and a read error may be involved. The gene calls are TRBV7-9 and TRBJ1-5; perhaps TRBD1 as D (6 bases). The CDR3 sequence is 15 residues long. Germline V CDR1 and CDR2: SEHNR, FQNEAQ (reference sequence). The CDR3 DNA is TGTGCCAGCAACTTAGCGGGGGGGCGGCCCCAGCCCCAGCATTTT. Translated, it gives CASNLAGGRPQPQHF. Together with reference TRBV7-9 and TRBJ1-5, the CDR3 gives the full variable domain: DTGVSQNPRHKITKRGQNVTFRCDPISEHNRLYWYRQTLGQGPEFLTYFQNEAQLEKSRLLSDRFSAERPKGSFSTLEIQRTEQGDSAMYLCASNLAGGRPQPQHFGDGTRLSIL.

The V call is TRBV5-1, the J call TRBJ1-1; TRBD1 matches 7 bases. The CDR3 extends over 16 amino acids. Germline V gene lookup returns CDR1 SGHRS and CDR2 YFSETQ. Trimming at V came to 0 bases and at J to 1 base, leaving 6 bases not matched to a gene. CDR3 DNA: TGCGCCAGCAGCTTGGTCGGGACAGCCACGAACACTGAAGCTTTCTTT. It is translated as CASSLVGTATNTEAFF.

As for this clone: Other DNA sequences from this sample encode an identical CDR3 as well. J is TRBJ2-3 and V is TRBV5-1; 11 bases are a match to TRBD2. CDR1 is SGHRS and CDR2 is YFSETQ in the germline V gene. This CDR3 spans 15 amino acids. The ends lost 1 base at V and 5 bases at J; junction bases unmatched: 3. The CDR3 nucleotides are TGCGCCAGCAGCTTGTTAGCGGGAGGGCAAGATACGCAGTATTTT. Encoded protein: CASSLLAGGQDTQYF.

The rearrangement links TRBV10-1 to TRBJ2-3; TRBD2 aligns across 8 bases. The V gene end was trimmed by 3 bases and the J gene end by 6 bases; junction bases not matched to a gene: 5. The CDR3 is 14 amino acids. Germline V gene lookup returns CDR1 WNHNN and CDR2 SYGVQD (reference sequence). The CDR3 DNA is TGCGCCAGCAGTGACCTTGGCGGGAGGGATACGCAGTATTTT. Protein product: CASSDLGGRDTQYF.

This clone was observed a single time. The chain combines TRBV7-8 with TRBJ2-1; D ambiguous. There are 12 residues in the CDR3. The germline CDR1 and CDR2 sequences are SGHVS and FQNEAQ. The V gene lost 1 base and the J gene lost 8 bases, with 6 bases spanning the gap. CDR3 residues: CASSLERDEQFF. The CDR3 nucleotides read TGTGCCAGCAGCTTAGAAAGGGATGAGCAGTTCTTC.

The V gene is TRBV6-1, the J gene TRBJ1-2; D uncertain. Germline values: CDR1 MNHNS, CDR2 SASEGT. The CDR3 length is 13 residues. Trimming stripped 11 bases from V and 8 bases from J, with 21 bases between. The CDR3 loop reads CAGRSWAIYGYTF. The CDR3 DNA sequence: TGTGCCGGACGGTCGTGGGCGATTTACGGCTACACCTTC.

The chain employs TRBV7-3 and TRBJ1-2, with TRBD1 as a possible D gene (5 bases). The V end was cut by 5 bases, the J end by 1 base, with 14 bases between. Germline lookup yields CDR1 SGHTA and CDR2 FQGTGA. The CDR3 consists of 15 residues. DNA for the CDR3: TGTGCCAGCAGCCCCCCCGGGGGAGATAACTATGGCTACACCTTC. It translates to CASSPPGGDNYGYTF.

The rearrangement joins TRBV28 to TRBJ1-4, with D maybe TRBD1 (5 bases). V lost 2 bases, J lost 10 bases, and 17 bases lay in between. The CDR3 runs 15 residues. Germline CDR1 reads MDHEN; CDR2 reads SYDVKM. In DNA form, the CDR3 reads TGTGCCAGCAGTTTAATTGGGGCGCCCCGGGGAAAACTGTTTTTT. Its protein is CASSLIGAPRGKLFF.

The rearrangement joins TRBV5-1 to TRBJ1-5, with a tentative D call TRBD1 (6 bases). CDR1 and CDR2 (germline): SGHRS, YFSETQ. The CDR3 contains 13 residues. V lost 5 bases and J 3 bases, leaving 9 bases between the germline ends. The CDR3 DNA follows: TGCGCCAGCAGACGGGACAACAATCAGCCCCAGCATTTT. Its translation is CASRRDNNQPQHF.

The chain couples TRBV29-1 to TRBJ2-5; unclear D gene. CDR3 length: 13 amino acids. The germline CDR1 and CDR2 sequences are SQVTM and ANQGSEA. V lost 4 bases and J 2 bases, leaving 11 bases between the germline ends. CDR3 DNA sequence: TGCAGCGTTGTTGAGGTCAGACAAGAGACCCAGTACTTC. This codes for CSVVEVRQETQYF.

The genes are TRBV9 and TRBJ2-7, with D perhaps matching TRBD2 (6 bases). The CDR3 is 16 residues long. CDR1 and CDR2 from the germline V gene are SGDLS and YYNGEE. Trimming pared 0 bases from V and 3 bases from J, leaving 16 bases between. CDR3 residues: CASSVGPTGVLYEQYF. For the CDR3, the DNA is TGTGCCAGCAGCGTAGGCCCGACGGGAGTACTCTACGAGCAGTACTTC.

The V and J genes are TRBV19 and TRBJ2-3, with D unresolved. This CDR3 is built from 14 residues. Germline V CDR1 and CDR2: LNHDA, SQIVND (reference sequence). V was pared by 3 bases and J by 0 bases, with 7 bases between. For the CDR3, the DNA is TGTGCCAGTAGTATTGGTCCTAGCACAGATACGCAGTATTTT. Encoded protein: CASSIGPSTDTQYF.

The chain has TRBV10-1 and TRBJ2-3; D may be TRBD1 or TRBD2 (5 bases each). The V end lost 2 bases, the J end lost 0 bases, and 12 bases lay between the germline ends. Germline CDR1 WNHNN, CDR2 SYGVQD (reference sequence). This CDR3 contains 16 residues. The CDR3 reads CASSETGRPSTDTQYF. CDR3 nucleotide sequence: TGCGCCAGCAGTGAGACGGGGCGACCTAGCACAGATACGCAGTATTTT.

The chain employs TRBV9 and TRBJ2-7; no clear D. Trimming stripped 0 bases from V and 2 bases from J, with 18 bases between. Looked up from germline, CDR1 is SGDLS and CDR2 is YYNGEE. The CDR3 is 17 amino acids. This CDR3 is CASSVDPQGLPPYEQYF. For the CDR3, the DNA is TGTGCCAGCAGCGTAGACCCGCAAGGCCTGCCCCCCTACGAGCAGTACTTC.

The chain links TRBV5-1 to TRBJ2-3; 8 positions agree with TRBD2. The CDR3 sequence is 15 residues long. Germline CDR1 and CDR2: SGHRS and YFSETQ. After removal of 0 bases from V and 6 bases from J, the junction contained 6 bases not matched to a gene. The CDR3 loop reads CASSLVVSGKDTQYF. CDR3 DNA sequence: TGCGCCAGCAGCTTGGTGGTTAGCGGGAAGGATACGCAGTATTTT.

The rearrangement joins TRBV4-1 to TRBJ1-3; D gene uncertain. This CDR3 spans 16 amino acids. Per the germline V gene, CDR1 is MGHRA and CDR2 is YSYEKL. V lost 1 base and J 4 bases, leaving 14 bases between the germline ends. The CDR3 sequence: CASSQAAAAAGNTIYF. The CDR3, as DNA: TGCGCCAGCAGCCAAGCCGCCGCCGCCGCCGGAAACACCATATATTTT.